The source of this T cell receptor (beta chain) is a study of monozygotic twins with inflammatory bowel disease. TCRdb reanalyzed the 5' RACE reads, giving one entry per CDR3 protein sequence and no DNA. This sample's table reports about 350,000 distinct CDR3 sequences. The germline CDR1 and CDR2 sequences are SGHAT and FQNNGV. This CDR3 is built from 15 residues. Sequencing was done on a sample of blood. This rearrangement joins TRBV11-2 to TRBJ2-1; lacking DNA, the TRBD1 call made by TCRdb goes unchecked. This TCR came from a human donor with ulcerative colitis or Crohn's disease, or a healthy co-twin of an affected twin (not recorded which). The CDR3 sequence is CASSLEGQEYNEQFF.